Each of the 23 T cell receptor beta chains below was sequenced from the same sample in a study of T cells in Graves' hyperthyroidism and ophthalmopathy. Using RNA transcripts as the source, TCR beta CDR3 regions were amplified. HTBI primers were the set used in a first-round RT-PCR of the TCR CDR3. One entry per CDR3 protein, called by TCRdb with MiXCR from the multiplex PCR reads. The repertoire holds hundreds of thousands of distinct CDR3 sequences, more than 14% seen once, with around an eighth in the top ten. Sequenced material: blood. The receptors shown here come from a woman between 45 and 65 years old with Graves' ophthalmopathy.

This clonotype came up many times. The gene calls are TRBV12-3 or TRBV12-4 and TRBJ2-5, with a possible D match to TRBD2 (6 bases). Trimming removed 3 bases at V and 4 bases at J, with 9 bases between. The CDR3 is 13 amino acids. Here the CDR3 reads CASSFLGRETQYF. The CDR3 DNA reads as TGTGCCAGCAGTTTTCTCGGGAGAGAGACCCAGTACTTC.

This clonotype has only a few counts. Just one base apart from a much larger clone, this may be a read error. V gene TRBV7-2 combines with J gene TRBJ2-3, with 10 bases identical to TRBD2. This CDR3 comprises 15 residues. Germline V gene lookup returns CDR1 SGHTA and CDR2 FQGNSA. CDR3 nucleotide sequence: TGTACCAGCAGCATAGCGGGAGGCCCCACAGATACGCAGTATTTT. Its translation is CTSSIAGGPTDTQYF.

The sample holds many counts of this clonotype. The chain uses TRBV2 and TRBJ2-1; 10 nucleotides align to TRBD2. Germline loops: CDR1 SNHLY, CDR2 FYNNEI. Trimming removed 10 bases from V and 10 bases from J; junction bases left unmatched: 13. The CDR3 is made up of 14 amino acids. CDR3: CATIKREGRQEQFF. The CDR3 bases are TGTGCCACCATAAAGCGGGAGGGCCGGCAGGAGCAGTTCTTC.

This clonotype was found a few times. The V gene is TRBV12-3 or TRBV12-4, the J gene TRBJ1-6; D is ambiguous. Trimming removed 3 bases at V and 10 bases at J, with 7 bases between. This CDR3 has 12 residues. CDR3 DNA: TGTGCCAGCAGTTTCCCGGGATCACCCCTCCACTTT. Translation gives CASSFPGSPLHF.

This clonotype showed up just a few times. The rearrangement links TRBV6-1 to TRBJ2-1, with TRBD1 identical over 7 bases. The germline gives CDR1 MNHNS, CDR2 SASEGT. The CDR3 loop spans 15 amino acids. V shed 5 bases, J shed 7 bases, and the junction held 11 bases outside the gene matches. The CDR3 here is CASSNFKGASNEQFF. CDR3 bases: TGTGCCAGCAGTAACTTCAAGGGGGCGTCGAATGAGCAGTTCTTC.

In this sample, this clonotype turned up many times. V is TRBV12-3 or TRBV12-4 and J is TRBJ2-3, with D perhaps TRBD2 (6 bases). The CDR3 sequence is 18 residues long. The V end was cut by 6 bases, the J end by 0 bases, with 22 bases between. For the CDR3, the DNA is TGTGCCAGCAGCCCAAACCGGGGAGGCCTCGTTAGCACAGATACGCAGTATTTT. It encodes CASSPNRGGLVSTDTQYF.

In its sample, this clonotype was seen many times. The chain uses TRBV12-3 or TRBV12-4 and TRBJ1-2, with TRBD1 matching 7 bases. The trim removed 5 bases at V and 8 bases at J, leaving 8 bases unmatched. The CDR3 has 13 amino acids. The CDR3: CASSPTGDRGYTF. CDR3 nucleotides: TGTGCCAGCAGTCCCACAGGGGATCGGGGCTACACCTTC.

This clonotype was seen ten or more times. The rearrangement uses TRBV7-9 and TRBJ2-7, with D perhaps being TRBD1 or TRBD2 (5 bases each). This CDR3 region has 15 residues. The germline V and J ends were trimmed by 4 bases and 2 bases, with 15 bases remaining between them. Germline CDR1 and CDR2: SEHNR and FQNEAQ (reference sequence). CDR3 loop: CASSSGAQRAYEQYF. The CDR3 bases are TGTGCCAGCAGCTCCGGGGCACAACGTGCCTACGAGCAGTACTTC.

This clonotype showed up many times. This CDR3 is CATSDLAGQETQYF. The CDR3 DNA reads TGTGCCACCAGTGATTTGGCAGGCCAAGAGACCCAGTACTTC. This chain joins TRBV24-1 and TRBJ2-5; D uncertain. The V gene's germline CDR1 is KGHDR and CDR2 SFDVKD. This CDR3 region has 14 residues. With 0 bases removed from V and 1 base from J, the gap between germline ends came to 5 bases.

This clonotype has ten or more counts. This chain joins TRBV2 and TRBJ2-7; D uncertain. The CDR3 runs to 13 residues. V lost 6 bases, J lost 2 bases, and 11 bases lay in between. Looked up from germline, CDR1 is SNHLY and CDR2 is FYNNEI. The CDR3 nucleotides read TGTGCCAGCAGCGAGGACCCGACCTACGAGCAGTACTTC. It codes for CASSEDPTYEQYF.

This clonotype occurred many times. The chain combines TRBV12-3 or TRBV12-4 with TRBJ2-1; 7 nucleotides align to TRBD1. The length of the CDR3 is 14 residues. The junction had 4 bases not matched to a gene; V was cut back by 4 bases and J by 4 bases. CDR3 amino acids: CASSYQGEYNEQFF. CDR3 coding DNA: TGTGCCAGCAGTTACCAGGGGGAATACAATGAGCAGTTCTTC.

This clonotype has ten or more counts. This chain links TRBV7-3 with TRBJ1-1; D gene uncertain. CDR1 is SGHTA and CDR2 is FQGTGA in the germline V gene. This CDR3 has 14 amino acids. V dropped 5 bases and J dropped 4 bases, with 14 bases sitting between them. CDR3 loop: CASSPQIQSTEAFF. The CDR3 nucleotides are TGTGCCAGCAGCCCCCAGATACAGTCCACTGAAGCTTTCTTT. The complete variable domain, with remaining parts taken from reference TRBV7-3 and TRBJ1-1, reads GAGVSQTPSNKVTEKGKYVELRCDPISGHTALYWYRQSLGQGPEFLIYFQGTGAADDSGLPNDRFFAVRPEGSVSTLKIQRTERGDSAVYLCASSPQIQSTEAFFGQGTRLTVV.

Many counts were recorded for this clonotype. The chain joins TRBV29-1 to TRBJ1-2; D not certain. Looked up from germline, CDR1 is SQVTM and CDR2 is ANQGSEA. V shed 6 bases and J shed 0 bases, with 14 bases lying between them. The CDR3 length is 14 residues. The CDR3 reads CSVGSDRTNYGYTF. DNA for the CDR3: TGCAGCGTCGGATCGGACCGAACTAACTATGGCTACACCTTC.

At least ten counts were recorded for this clonotype. CDR3 sequence (DNA): TGTGCCAGCAGCTCCCAGGGTTGGGAGACCCAGTACTTC. Protein: CASSSQGWETQYF. This chain joins TRBV11-2 and TRBJ2-5, with D possibly matching TRBD1 (5 bases). The CDR3 sequence is 13 residues long. CDR1 and CDR2 (germline): SGHAT, FQNNGV. Trimming shortened V by 4 bases and J by 5 bases, and 11 bases separated the two germline ends. Together with reference TRBV11-2 and TRBJ2-5, the CDR3 gives the full variable domain: EAGVAQSPRYKIIEKRQSVAFWCNPISGHATLYWYQQILGQGPKLLIQFQNNGVVDDSQLPKDRFSAERLKGVDSTLKIQPAKLEDSAVYLCASSSQGWETQYFGPGTRLLVL.

There are many counts of this clonotype. The gene calls are TRBV6-2 or TRBV6-3 and TRBJ2-5, with 16 bases fitting TRBD2. Per germline, CDR1 MNHEY and CDR2 SVGEGT. The CDR3 has 17 residues. The V segment lost 6 bases and the J segment 2 bases; nucleotides outside the gene matches: 6. This CDR3 is CASRAGTSGRVQETQYF. The CDR3 DNA follows: TGTGCCAGCAGAGCCGGGACTAGCGGGAGGGTTCAAGAGACCCAGTACTTC.

The chain has TRBV28 and TRBJ2-3, with 9 bases that match TRBD2. The CDR3 contains 16 residues. Germline V CDR1 and CDR2: MDHEN, SYDVKM. V was pared by 4 bases and J by 1 base, with 6 bases of the junction left unmatched. CDR3 nucleotides: TGTGCCAGCAGTTCGATAGCGGGAGTGGGCACAGATACGCAGTATTTT. Residues: CASSSIAGVGTDTQYF. The variable domain in full, completed from reference TRBV28 and TRBJ2-3, reads DVKVTQSSRYLVKRTGEKVFLECVQDMDHENMFWYRQDPGLGLRLIYFSYDVKMKEKGDIPEGYSVSREKKERFSLILESASTNQTSMYLCASSSIAGVGTDTQYFGPGTRLTVL.

The chain couples TRBV24-1 to TRBJ2-1; the D gene is possibly TRBD1 (7 bases). V was clipped by 5 bases and J by 0 bases, with 19 bases between them. CDR1 and CDR2 from the germline V gene are KGHDR and SFDVKD. The CDR3 covers 18 residues. The CDR3 spells CATSGWGRRDSSYNEQFF. CDR3 nucleotides: TGTGCCACCAGTGGTTGGGGGCGGAGGGACAGCTCCTACAATGAGCAGTTCTTC.

This clonotype was observed many times. The chain combines TRBV2 with TRBJ2-5; tentative D call: TRBD1 (7 bases). The CDR3 sequence is 15 residues long. Trimming left V 6 bases short and J 2 bases short, with 16 bases between. Germline CDR1 is SNHLY and CDR2 is FYNNEI. The CDR3 DNA reads TGTGCCAGCAGGGCCGACAGGGCGGGACAAGAGACCCAGTACTTC. It specifies CASRADRAGQETQYF.

The chain couples TRBV2 to TRBJ2-7; 11 bases are shared with TRBD2. The V and J ends lost 6 bases and 1 base, in that order; junction bases with no gene match: 5. The CDR3 is 15 residues long. Germline values: CDR1 SNHLY, CDR2 FYNNEI. The CDR3 sequence: CASRGLAGGSYEQYF. The CDR3 bases are TGTGCCAGCAGAGGGCTAGCGGGAGGTTCCTACGAGCAGTACTTC. Supplemented by reference TRBV2 and TRBJ2-7, the full variable domain reads EPEVTQTPSHQVTQMGQEVILRCVPISNHLYFYWYRQILGQKVEFLVSFYNNEISEKSEIFDDQFSVERPDGSNFTLKIRSTKLEDSAMYFCASRGLAGGSYEQYFGPGTRLTVT.

The gene calls are TRBV4-1 and TRBJ1-1; possible D gene TRBD1, 5 bases. This CDR3 is 15 amino acids long. V gave up 0 bases and J gave up 2 bases, with 10 bases separating them. Germline V gives CDR1 MGHRA, CDR2 YSYEKL. This CDR3 is CASSQETVINTEAFF. The DNA for the CDR3 is TGCGCCAGCAGCCAAGAGACAGTAATTAACACTGAAGCTTTCTTT.

This chain joins TRBV28 and TRBJ2-6, with a weak D call TRBD2 (5 bases). Germline loops: CDR1 MDHEN, CDR2 SYDVKM. This CDR3 contains 16 residues. The germline V and J ends were trimmed by 5 bases and 0 bases, with 11 bases remaining between them. Here the CDR3 DNA reads TGTGCCAGCAGTCCACACACTAGCTCTGGGGCCAACGTCCTGACTTTC. This translates into CASSPHTSSGANVLTF.

This clonotype showed up many times. The V gene is TRBV20-1, the J gene TRBJ2-2, with TRBD1 matching over 8 bases. The trim removed 3 bases at V and 1 base at J, leaving 7 bases unmatched. The CDR3 consists of 16 residues. The germline CDR1 and CDR2 sequences are DFQATT and SNEGSKA (reference sequence). Written as DNA, the CDR3 is TGCAGTGCTAGCCTCGGACAGGGATGGAACACCGGGGAGCTGTTTTTT. Protein sequence: CSASLGQGWNTGELFF.

The chain carries TRBV5-1 and TRBJ2-7; 8 bases agree with TRBD2. Unmatched junction bases numbered 8, after V lost 0 bases and J lost 0 bases. The CDR3 runs to 17 residues. Germline V gene lookup returns CDR1 SGHRS and CDR2 YFSETQ. CDR3 amino acids: CASSLDRLAGDSYEQYF. CDR3 DNA sequence: TGCGCCAGCAGCTTGGATAGGCTAGCGGGTGACTCCTACGAGCAGTACTTC.